The entry below describes one T cell receptor beta chain. Its antigen remains unidentified. This specimen belongs to a study of cytomegalovirus exposure and HLA in healthy donors. Overall study findings and caveats: Researchers catalogued approximately 160 TCR beta chains as cytomegalovirus-associated. Some public TCRs appeared in many individuals, while most sequences were rare. Per published reports, the classifier diagnosed cytomegalovirus status with high specificity and sensitivity. The tendency of first-cohort TCR clusters to co-occur in the roughly 110 validation repertoires emerged from a later analysis.

Only in-frame clones appear in the TCRdb table, and some are missing; sequencing was by immunoSEQ multiplex PCR. The data hold some 290,000 clones, with 70% to 90% observed a single time. CDR1 and CDR2 (germline): SNHLY, FYNNEI. Trimming cost V 8 bases and J 11 bases, with 15 bases left between them. The CDR3 covers 11 residues. The TCR sequence derives from a man aged 25 to 45 in good health and CMV-seronegative. The chain has TRBV2 and TRBJ1-1; a possible D gene is TRBD1 (6 bases). The sequenced sample consisted of PBMCs. The CDR3 loop is CASVNRVRAFF. Written as DNA, the CDR3 is TGTGCCAGCGTAAACAGGGTTAGGGCTTTCTTT. Full variable domain (outside the CDR3, taken from reference TRBV2 and TRBJ1-1): EPEVTQTPSHQVTQMGQEVILRCVPISNHLYFYWYRQILGQKVEFLVSFYNNEISEKSEIFDDQFSVERPDGSNFTLKIRSTKLEDSAMYFCASVNRVRAFFGQGTRLTVV.